This T cell receptor beta chain originates from a study of shared T cell receptors in the human thymus. Germline V gene data show CDR1 as KGHSH and CDR2 as LQKENI. Trimming shortened V by 4 bases and J by 4 bases, and 5 bases separated the two germline ends. There are 11 residues in the CDR3. As for this clone: The sample holds other DNA sequences that translate to the same CDR3.

TCRdb's table, derived via immunoSEQ multiplex PCR, lists solely in-frame clones and lacks some. The data show roughly 500,000 clones, 70% to 80% seen once. These sequences were also reported in another study, on human thymus T cells. That paper adds: It looked as if thymic and blood repertoires used V and J genes in a biased way.

The specimen was thymocytes. The TCR comes from a boy younger than two with a congenital heart defect. The chain combines TRBV18 with TRBJ2-7, with D uncertain. The CDR3 region is CASSLGYEQYF. DNA of the CDR3: TGTGCCAGCTCACTCGGGTACGAGCAGTACTTC.